This T cell receptor (beta chain) was found in a study of T cells after yellow fever vaccination. This clonotype was counted a few times. Its antigen is undetermined. Whole-study findings and limits: Primary-vaccination clones mostly resurfaced post-booster (around 95% CD4, about 87% CD8).

The CDR3 extends over 15 amino acids. The junction had 9 bases not matched to a gene; V was cut back by 4 bases and J by 7 bases. CDR1 is KGHDR and CDR2 is SFDVKD in the germline V gene. TCRdb used MiXCR to reprocess the 5' RACE reads, holding one entry per CDR3 protein. The top ten hold around 16% of the sample, which has some 600,000 distinct CDR3 sequences, roughly 17% seen once. This receptor was identified in a man between 18 and 29 years old who received the YFV17D yellow fever vaccine. The sample consisted of PBMCs, taken about 5 days after the first yellow fever vaccination. This chain connects TRBV24-1 to TRBJ2-3, with 8 bases matching TRBD1. The CDR3 DNA reads TGTGCCACCAGTGAAGGTCGGGACAGGCAAAATACGCAGTATTTT. Its protein is CATSEGRDRQNTQYF.